Here is one TCR beta chain with its context. Antigen: not known. The germline gives CDR1 MNHEY, CDR2 SMNVEV (reference sequence). CDR3 length equals 15 residues. V lost 5 bases and J lost 2, with 14 bases in between. This entry belongs to a study of T cell responses to AZD1222 COVID-19 vaccine. Overall study results and limits: A mostly white British donor set with more females was recruited, and clonal diversity was possibly underestimated.

The protocol was immunoSEQ multiplex PCR, while the TCRdb copy is restricted to in-frame clones and leaves out a portion. The sample carries approximately 180,000 clones, approximately 94% recorded once. The sample consisted of peripheral blood, taken on day 0 of AZD1222 vaccination. This receptor was identified in an adult in good health. The chain employs TRBV27 and TRBJ2-3; the D gene could be TRBD1 or TRBD2 (5 bases each). CDR3 DNA: TGTGCCAGCAGTCCCTTTGGGGGAGACACAGATACGCAGTATTTT. This encodes CASSPFGGDTDTQYF.